This T cell receptor beta chain was found in a study of T cell repertoires in cytomegalovirus infection. CDR1 is KGHDR and CDR2 is SFDVKD in the germline V gene. CDR3 length equals 19 residues. J gave up 2 bases and V 2 bases, and 8 bases lay outside the gene matches. TCRdb re-called the reads with MiXCR, one entry per CDR3 protein. The table has under 850,000 distinct CDR3 sequences, around 30% seen once. This clonotype showed up just once. The antigen is unknown. This clonotype was obtained from a human donor in good health (CMV status not recorded). Some clones in this sample may be carry-over from other donors' samples. This specimen was cultured PBMCs, taken from culture after CMV antigen stimulation. V is TRBV24-1 and J is TRBJ2-3; 14 bases are a match to TRBD2. In nucleotides, the CDR3 is TGTGCCACCAGTGATTCGACTAGCGGGGGGGGCCCATTCACAGATACGCAGTATTTT. Translation: CATSDSTSGGGPFTDTQYF.